The 9 T cell receptor beta chains in this list originate from one sample, sequenced in a study of blood T cell repertoires in COVID-19 (dated by TCRdb to 2019 to 2021). To prepare the library, the immunoSEQ multiplex PCR assay was applied. In TCRdb, the immuneACCESS table is reduced to in-frame sequences with V and J assigned. These tables do not hold every clone; where another copy was compared, an unresolved V gene accounts for under half, and the others remain unexplained. The sample table holds under 200,000 clones, of which roughly 91% were seen once. The ten largest clones take up 6% of the sample. The sample taken for sequencing was peripheral blood. The source of these receptors is a man aged 40-49 years with active or convalescent COVID-19.

The chain joins TRBV3-1 (or the pseudogene TRBV3-2) to TRBJ2-7, with TRBD1 matching over 10 bases. V shed 1 base, J shed 4 bases, and the junction held 4 bases outside the gene matches. This CDR3 spans 15 amino acids. Germline V gene lookup returns CDR1 LGHDT and CDR2 YNNKEL (reference sequence). CDR3 sequence reads: CASSQVGTGVYEQYF. CDR3 in DNA: TGTGCCAGCAGCCAAGTCGGGACAGGGGTGTACGAGCAGTACTTC.

This clone appeared a few times. The chain couples TRBV5-1 to TRBJ1-4, with D uncertain. Germline assignment: CDR1 SGHRS and CDR2 YFSETQ. This CDR3 has 15 residues. Trimming took off 0 bases at V and 5 bases at J, with 11 bases between the two ends. CDR3 DNA: TGCGCCAGCAGCTTGGATTCGGGGTACAATGAAAAACTGTTTTTT. Its translation: CASSLDSGYNEKLFF.

The chain has TRBV6-6 and TRBJ1-4; D is unresolved. Per the germline V gene, CDR1 is MNHNY and CDR2 is SVGAGI (reference sequence). Trimming took off 0 bases at V and 5 bases at J, with 7 bases between the two ends. This CDR3 region has 14 residues. The CDR3 nucleotides are TGTGCCAGCAGTTACTCGACTCTAAATGAAAAACTGTTTTTT. Amino acids: CASSYSTLNEKLFF.

The V gene is TRBV27, the J gene TRBJ2-1, with D perhaps matching TRBD2 (5 bases). V lost 9 bases, J lost 4 bases, and 19 bases lay in between. There are 15 residues in the CDR3. Germline CDR1 is MNHEY and CDR2 is SMNVEV (reference sequence). Here the CDR3 DNA reads TGTGCCAGTCACCTAGCTGGGAGAGCTTACAATGAGCAGTTCTTC. It translates to CASHLAGRAYNEQFF.

This rearrangement joins TRBV4-3 to TRBJ2-7; TRBD1 aligns across 11 bases. Looked up from germline, CDR1 is LGHNA and CDR2 is YSLEER. Trimming removed 0 bases from V and 2 bases from J; junction bases left unmatched: 18. This CDR3 comprises 21 residues. The CDR3 loop reads CASSQERETGQGAFGAYEQYF. DNA of the CDR3: TGCGCCAGCAGCCAAGAGCGCGAGACTGGACAGGGGGCTTTTGGGGCCTACGAGCAGTACTTC.

The chain is built from TRBV24-1 and TRBJ2-1; 8 bases align to TRBD2. The germline CDR1 and CDR2 sequences are KGHDR and SFDVKD. With V trimmed by 4 bases and J by 8 bases, 6 bases remained unmatched. The CDR3 loop spans 14 amino acids. The CDR3 DNA reads as TGTGCCACCAGTGAACCGGGACTAGTCGATGAGCAGTTCTTC. Amino acid sequence: CATSEPGLVDEQFF.

Only a few counts were recorded for this clone. The V call is TRBV30, the J call TRBJ1-6; the D gene is possibly TRBD1 (5 bases). V shed 2 bases and J shed 7 bases, with 12 bases lying between them. The germline gives CDR1 GTSNPN, CDR2 SVGIG (reference sequence). The CDR3 spans 14 residues. CDR3 DNA: TGTGCCTGGAGTACGCGGGGGGGAAATTCACCCCTCCACTTT. As protein: CAWSTRGGNSPLHF.

This chain connects TRBV7-2 to TRBJ2-1; D possibly corresponds to TRBD2 (5 bases). The V end was cut by 1 base, the J end by 6 bases, with 10 bases between. This CDR3 is built from 14 residues. Germline V CDR1 and CDR2: SGHTA, FQGNSA. Here the CDR3 DNA reads TGTGCCAGCAGCTTAGGGGCGGGTAGCAATGAGCAGTTCTTC. Its protein is CASSLGAGSNEQFF.

CDR3 sequence: CASSLGGNRDTEAFF. The DNA of the CDR3 is TGTGCCAGCAGCTTAGGGGGGAACAGGGACACTGAAGCTTTCTTT. V gene TRBV11-3 combines with J gene TRBJ1-1, with D possibly TRBD1 on 6 matching bases. Germline V lookup: CDR1 SGHNT, CDR2 YENEEA. The CDR3 has 15 residues. Trimming cost V 1 base and J 3 bases, with 12 bases left between them.